The 16 T cell receptor beta chains below all came from one sample that was sequenced in a study of cytomegalovirus exposure and HLA in healthy donors. Primers for the PCR totalled 60 Vbeta and 13 Jbeta. The table came from immunoSEQ multiplex PCR; TCRdb's copy has only in-frame clones and leaves some out. Among roughly 180,000 clones listed, 70% to 85% were seen once. The sample consisted of PBMCs. Receptors were obtained from a woman in her thirties in good health and CMV-seropositive.

The V call is TRBV14, the J call TRBJ2-2; 9 positions agree with TRBD1. With 4 bases clipped from V and 3 bases from J, the junction kept 3 bases outside the gene matches. This CDR3 has 15 amino acids. Germline assignment: CDR1 SGHDN and CDR2 FVKESK. In nucleotides, the CDR3 is TGTGCCAGCAGCCGTGGGACAGGGCACACCGGGGAGCTGTTTTTT. It yields the protein CASSRGTGHTGELFF.

This chain uses TRBV4-3 with TRBJ2-1; 9 bases line up with TRBD2. The junction had 8 bases not matched to a gene; V was cut back by 0 bases and J by 8 bases. Germline V gives CDR1 LGHNA, CDR2 YSLEER. This CDR3 is 16 amino acids long. CDR3 sequence: CASSQDPAGGSYEQFF. The CDR3 DNA reads as TGCGCCAGCAGCCAAGATCCAGCGGGAGGTTCGTATGAGCAGTTCTTC.

The chain has TRBV11-2 and TRBJ2-7; D is unresolved. Per the germline V gene, CDR1 is SGHAT and CDR2 is FQNNGV. The V gene lost 5 bases and the J gene lost 3 bases, with 8 bases spanning the gap. The CDR3 loop spans 12 amino acids. The DNA for the CDR3 is TGTGCCAGCAGCCTGGGCCGCTACGAGCAGTACTTC. This sequence encodes CASSLGRYEQYF. Full variable domain (missing parts from reference TRBV11-2 and TRBJ2-7): EAGVAQSPRYKIIEKRQSVAFWCNPISGHATLYWYQQILGQGPKLLIQFQNNGVVDDSQLPKDRFSAERLKGVDSTLKIQPAKLEDSAVYLCASSLGRYEQYFGPGTRLTVT.

This clone was recorded a few times. V is TRBV5-6 and J is TRBJ2-7; D is undetermined. Trimming pared 1 base from V and 4 bases from J, leaving 6 bases between. The CDR3 extends over 12 amino acids. Germline V gene lookup returns CDR1 SGHDT and CDR2 YYEEEE. In DNA, the CDR3 is TGTGCCAGCAGCTTGTCCTTTTACGAGCAGTACTTC. Residues: CASSLSFYEQYF.

The chain is built from TRBV5-1 and TRBJ1-1, with 9 bases matching TRBD1. The CDR3 length is 14 residues. Per germline, CDR1 SGHRS and CDR2 YFSETQ. Trimming at V came to 5 bases and at J to 5 bases, leaving 7 bases not matched to a gene. CDR3 region: CASRGQGPGTEAFF. The DNA for the CDR3 is TGCGCCAGCAGAGGACAGGGGCCGGGAACTGAAGCTTTCTTT.

Written as DNA, the CDR3 is TGTGCCAGCAGCTTGAGTGGCGGGAGCACCGGGGAGCTGTTTTTT. It is translated as CASSLSGGSTGELFF. The V and J genes are TRBV7-3 and TRBJ2-2; 7 bases match TRBD2. Losses at the gene ends were 3 bases for V and 4 bases for J; bases not matched to a gene: 5. CDR1 and CDR2 from the germline V gene are SGHTA and FQGTGA. The CDR3 spans 15 residues. The whole variable domain, filled in from reference TRBV7-3 and TRBJ2-2, reads GAGVSQTPSNKVTEKGKYVELRCDPISGHTALYWYRQSLGQGPEFLIYFQGTGAADDSGLPNDRFFAVRPEGSVSTLKIQRTERGDSAVYLCASSLSGGSTGELFFGEGSRLTVL.

The chain recombines TRBV4-2 with TRBJ2-1; TRBD2 matches 7 bases. Germline lookup yields CDR1 LGHNA and CDR2 YNFKEQ. The CDR3 runs 17 residues. Trimming cost V 0 bases and J 0 bases; bases outside gene matches: 5. CDR3 residues: CASSQDRGGSSYNEQFF. The CDR3 DNA follows: TGTGCCAGCAGCCAAGATCGAGGCGGGAGCTCCTACAATGAGCAGTTCTTC.

The V call is TRBV6-1, the J call TRBJ2-2, with a weak D call TRBD1 (7 bases). The V end lost 6 bases, the J end lost 6 bases, and 14 bases lay between the germline ends. In germline, CDR1 is MNHNS, CDR2 SASEGT. This CDR3 is built from 14 residues. The CDR3 nucleotides read TGTGCCAGCAGAGGGATCAGGGGGGCCGGGGAGCTGTTTTTT. Translation gives CASRGIRGAGELFF.

The chain recombines TRBV6-6 with TRBJ1-1; 8 nucleotides align to TRBD1. The J segment lost 0 bases and the V segment lost 6 bases, leaving 3 bases of the junction unmatched. Germline CDR1 reads MNHNY; CDR2 reads SVGAGI (reference sequence). The CDR3 extends over 14 amino acids. This CDR3 is CASRRTGMNTEAFF. For the CDR3, the DNA is TGTGCCAGCAGGCGGACAGGGATGAACACTGAAGCTTTCTTT.

V usage is TRBV28 and J usage is TRBJ1-2; TRBD1 matches 8 bases. The CDR3 runs 13 residues. J was trimmed by 8 bases and V by 5 bases; bases with no gene match: 7. Per the germline V gene, CDR1 is MDHEN and CDR2 is SYDVKM. The CDR3 here is CASSMQGAQGYTF. The CDR3 nucleotides are TGTGCCAGCAGTATGCAGGGGGCGCAGGGCTACACCTTC.

The J gene is TRBJ1-1, the V gene TRBV5-1; D might be TRBD1 (6 bases). The germline CDR1 and CDR2 sequences are SGHRS and YFSETQ. Trimming took off 4 bases at V and 5 bases at J, with 24 bases between the two ends. CDR3 length: 17 residues. CDR3 in amino acids: CASSTLDSLLPGTEAFF. CDR3 nucleotide sequence: TGCGCCAGCAGCACCCTGGACAGCTTACTCCCGGGAACTGAAGCTTTCTTT.

The V call is TRBV11-3, the J call TRBJ2-7; no clear D. V shed 1 base and J shed 8 bases, with 6 bases lying between them. The CDR3 runs 11 residues. Germline V CDR1 and CDR2: SGHNT, YENEEA. The CDR3 sequence is CASSLVDKQYF. Written as DNA, the CDR3 is TGTGCCAGCAGCTTAGTAGATAAGCAGTACTTC.

There are a few counts of this clone. This rearrangement joins TRBV11-2 to TRBJ1-2, with D possibly matching TRBD1 (5 bases). Deletions cut 5 bases from V and 10 bases from J, with 17 bases between. The V gene's germline CDR1 is SGHAT and CDR2 FQNNGV. The CDR3 is 13 residues long. The CDR3 sequence: CASSPGLLQDYTF. The CDR3 nucleotides read TGTGCCAGCAGCCCGGGACTCTTACAGGACTACACCTTC.

The gene calls are TRBV5-6 and TRBJ1-5, with 10 bases identical to TRBD1. The CDR3 sequence is 17 residues long. J lost 0 bases, V lost 0 bases, and 3 bases had no gene match. CDR1 is SGHDT, CDR2 YYEEEE, per germline. DNA of the CDR3: TGTGCCAGCAGCTTGGTGGGGACAGGGGATAGCAATCAGCCCCAGCATTTT. Translating gives CASSLVGTGDSNQPQHF.

V gene TRBV10-3 combines with J gene TRBJ2-1; TRBD2 matches 8 bases. The germline gives CDR1 ENHRY, CDR2 SYGVKD. The junction had 7 bases not matched to a gene; V was cut back by 11 bases and J by 7 bases. The CDR3 runs to 12 residues. Written as DNA, the CDR3 is TGTGCCGCAGGAGCGGGAGAAAATGAGCAGTTCTTC. This translates into CAAGAGENEQFF.

The chain uses TRBV4-2 and TRBJ2-7, with D possibly being TRBD2 (6 bases). CDR1 is LGHNA and CDR2 is YNFKEQ in the germline V gene. The V and J ends lost 3 bases and 0 bases respectively, with 9 bases between them. CDR3 length: 14 residues. CDR3 amino acids: CASSQRGNSYEQYF. The DNA of the CDR3 is TGTGCCAGCAGCCAGCGGGGAAACTCCTACGAGCAGTACTTC.